Listed below are T cell receptor beta chains from one sample, sequenced in a study of shared clonotypes between healthy human individuals. The data were produced by immunoSEQ multiplex PCR, yet TCRdb's version contains in-frame clones alone and is incomplete. The sample holds about 2.2 million clones, around 93% seen once. The sequenced sample consisted of naive CD8+ T cells from PBMCs. These receptors all stem from a man younger than 35 in good health. Some clones in this sample may be carry-over from other donors' samples. Each CDR3 is given with its conserved first and last residue. A D gene is named only where the DNA matches it firmly. Some rows mark clone size as missing; the rest say once, few, many or name a class of expanded clone.

.	TRBV6-1	TRBD1	TRBJ2-2	CASRTGGTGELFF	TGTGCCAGCCGGACAGGGGGCACCGGGGAGCTGTTTTTT
.	TRBV4-1	TRBD1	TRBJ2-7	CASSQVRDRPYEQYF	TGCGCCAGCAGCCAGGTCCGGGACAGGCCATACGAGCAGTACTTC
.	TRBV6-1	.	TRBJ1-4	CASTFREPGEKLFF	TGTGCCAGCACTTTCCGGGAACCCGGGGAAAAACTGTTTTTT
.	TRBV5-1	TRBD2	TRBJ2-2	CASTLNKRDDTGELFF	TGCGCCAGCACCCTCAATAAGCGGGACGACACCGGGGAGCTGTTTTTT
.	TRBV11-2	.	TRBJ2-3	CASSGHDTQYF	TGTGCCAGCTCCGGCCACGATACGCAGTATTTT
.	TRBV19	.	TRBJ2-7	CASSIFEGYEQYF	TGTGCCAGTAGTATATTTGAGGGGTACGAGCAGTACTTC
.	TRBV15	.	TRBJ1-1	CATSRDRGALNTEAFF	TGTGCCACCAGCAGAGATCGAGGGGCCCTGAACACTGAAGCTTTCTTT
.	TRBV5-1	.	TRBJ1-2	CASSGGRGEAAYGYTF	TGCGCCAGCAGCGGCGGAAGGGGTGAAGCGGCCTATGGCTACACCTTC
.	TRBV4-1	.	TRBJ2-2	CASSYLLSGELFF	TGCGCCAGCAGCTATTTGTTGTCCGGGGAGCTGTTTTTT
.	TRBV6-5	.	TRBJ2-3	CASSLRVDTDTQYF	TGTGCCAGCAGTTTGAGGGTGGACACAGATACGCAGTATTTT
once	TRBV27	.	TRBJ2-2	CASSLGAANTGELFF	TGTGCCAGCAGTTTAGGAGCGGCGAACACCGGGGAGCTGTTTTTT
.	TRBV27	TRBD1	TRBJ2-2	CASSLIPGTGFTGELFF	TGTGCCAGCAGTCTTATCCCCGGGACAGGGTTCACCGGGGAGCTGTTTTTT
.	TRBV28	.	TRBJ2-2	CASSWGLRDQRSTGELFF	TGTGCCAGCAGCTGGGGCCTCCGGGACCAACGAAGCACCGGGGAGCTGTTTTTT
.	TRBV27	TRBD2	TRBJ2-7	CASSPETSGTGEQYF	TGTGCCAGCAGTCCCGAGACTAGCGGGACCGGCGAGCAGTACTTC
few	TRBV28	.	TRBJ1-5	CASVGTRNQPQHF	TGTGCCAGCGTGGGGACGCGCAATCAGCCCCAGCATTTT
.	TRBV4-3	.	TRBJ2-7	CASSQDSTYEQYF	TGCGCCAGCAGCCAAGACAGTACCTACGAGCAGTACTTC
once	TRBV6-5	.	TRBJ2-2	CASSYFQGSTGELFF	TGTGCCAGCAGTTACTTCCAGGGGAGCACCGGGGAGCTGTTTTTT
.	TRBV6-5	TRBD2	TRBJ2-7	CASSYTGGIYEQYF	TGTGCCAGCAGTTACACGGGAGGGATCTACGAGCAGTACTTC
.	TRBV27	.	TRBJ1-2	CASSFTGANYGYTF	TGTGCCAGCAGTTTCACGGGAGCTAACTATGGCTACACCTTC
.	TRBV19	.	TRBJ2-3	CASSTTRNLPSTDTQYF	TGTGCCAGTAGTACAACTAGAAACCTACCTAGCACAGATACGCAGTATTTT
.	TRBV2	.	TRBJ1-4	CASSWTVATNEKLFF	TGTGCCAGCAGCTGGACAGTTGCAACTAATGAAAAACTGTTTTTT
.	TRBV6-5	TRBD2	TRBJ2-7	CASSARTSGTREQYF	TGTGCCAGCAGCGCTCGGACTAGCGGGACCCGCGAGCAGTACTTC
.	TRBV5-6	.	TRBJ2-7	CASSLVSYEQYF	TGTGCCAGCAGCTTGGTATCCTACGAGCAGTACTTC
once	TRBV27	.	TRBJ2-1	CASSSRGGAYNEQFF	TGTGCCAGCAGTTCCCGGGGCGGGGCCTACAATGAGCAGTTCTTC
.	TRBV19	.	TRBJ1-2	CASSIQPSNRYGYTF	TGTGCCAGTAGTATACAACCCTCTAACCGCTATGGCTACACCTTC
once	TRBV4-3	.	TRBJ2-3	CASSQAWKSTDTQYF	TGCGCCAGCAGCCAAGCATGGAAGAGCACAGATACGCAGTATTTT
once	TRBV9	.	TRBJ2-3	CASSVAASRYTDTQYF	TGTGCCAGCAGCGTAGCGGCTAGCCGTTACACAGATACGCAGTATTTT
.	TRBV27	.	TRBJ1-2	CASSLRPPRTVVNYGYTF	TGTGCCAGCAGTTTAAGGCCTCCCCGGACAGTCGTTAACTATGGCTACACCTTC
.	TRBV27	.	TRBJ2-1	CASTPPDSSTEQFF	TGTGCCAGCACCCCTCCGGACTCCTCCACTGAGCAGTTCTTC
.	TRBV6-5	.	TRBJ2-2	CASSYSTEPGELFF	TGTGCCAGCAGTTACTCGACGGAGCCCGGGGAGCTGTTTTTT
.	TRBV7-2	.	TRBJ2-7	CASRGGAGDFRWIGLEQYF	TGTGCCAGCAGAGGAGGAGCAGGGGACTTTCGCTGGATTGGTTTAGAGCAGTACTTC
.	TRBV27	.	TRBJ2-2	CASRLLGTGELFF	TGTGCCAGCAGGCTACTAGGCACCGGGGAGCTGTTTTTT
.	TRBV16	.	TRBJ2-1	CASSQSQGAWDEQFF	TGTGCCAGCAGCCAATCGCAGGGAGCTTGGGATGAGCAGTTCTTC
.	TRBV11-2	.	TRBJ1-1	CASSIRQRNTEAFF	TGTGCCAGCAGTATAAGACAGAGGAACACTGAAGCTTTCTTT
.	TRBV18	TRBD1	TRBJ1-2	CASSPPGTAYGYTF	TGTGCCAGCTCACCACCCGGGACAGCCTATGGCTACACCTTC